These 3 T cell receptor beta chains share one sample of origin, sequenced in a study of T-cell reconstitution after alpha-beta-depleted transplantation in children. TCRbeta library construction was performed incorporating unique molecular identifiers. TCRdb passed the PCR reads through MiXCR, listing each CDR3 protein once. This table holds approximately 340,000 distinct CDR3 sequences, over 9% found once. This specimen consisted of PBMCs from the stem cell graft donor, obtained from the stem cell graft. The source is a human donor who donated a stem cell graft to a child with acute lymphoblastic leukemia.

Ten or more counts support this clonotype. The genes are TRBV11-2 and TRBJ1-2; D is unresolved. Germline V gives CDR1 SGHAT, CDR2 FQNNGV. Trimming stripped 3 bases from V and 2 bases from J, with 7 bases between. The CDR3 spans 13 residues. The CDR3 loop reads CASSFVVNYGYTF. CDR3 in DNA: TGTGCCAGCAGCTTCGTGGTAAACTATGGCTACACCTTC. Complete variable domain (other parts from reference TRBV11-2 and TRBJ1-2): EAGVAQSPRYKIIEKRQSVAFWCNPISGHATLYWYQQILGQGPKLLIQFQNNGVVDDSQLPKDRFSAERLKGVDSTLKIQPAKLEDSAVYLCASSFVVNYGYTFGSGTRLTVV.

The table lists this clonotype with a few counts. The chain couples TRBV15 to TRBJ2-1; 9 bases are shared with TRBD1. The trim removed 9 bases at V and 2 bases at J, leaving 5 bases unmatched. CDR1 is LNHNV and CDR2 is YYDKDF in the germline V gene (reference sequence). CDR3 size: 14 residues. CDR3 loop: CATPGQGTYNEQFF. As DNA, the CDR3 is TGTGCCACGCCTGGACAGGGGACCTACAATGAGCAGTTCTTC.

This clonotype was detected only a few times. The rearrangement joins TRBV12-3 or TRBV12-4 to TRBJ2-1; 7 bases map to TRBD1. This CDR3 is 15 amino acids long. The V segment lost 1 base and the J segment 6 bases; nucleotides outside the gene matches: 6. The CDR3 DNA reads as TGTGCCAGCAGTTTAGACAGGGGATGGGGCAATGAGCAGTTCTTC. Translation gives CASSLDRGWGNEQFF.